What follows are 5 T cell receptor beta chains derived from one specimen sequenced in a study of human T cells and chemical hapten exposure. Blood, whole and unfractionated, served as the source for total RNA extraction. TCRdb independently ran MiXCR on the 5' RACE reads; one entry per CDR3 protein. The sample consists of 100,000 to 120,000 distinct CDR3 sequences, approximately 19% of them appearing once. The receptors originated from a human donor in good health.

In this sample, this clonotype turned up a few times. The V call is TRBV28, the J call TRBJ2-7, with a possible D match to TRBD2 (5 bases). V was trimmed by 3 bases and J by 3 bases, leaving 15 bases between them. The CDR3 has 15 residues. Germline lookup yields CDR1 MDHEN and CDR2 SYDVKM. In DNA form, the CDR3 reads TGTGCCAGCAGTTTTTTTTTGAGGGCCAGCTACGAGCAGTACTTC. Its translation: CASSFFLRASYEQYF.

The chain links TRBV4-1 to TRBJ2-1; no clear D gene. V lost 0 bases and J lost 5, with 14 bases in between. The germline V gene encodes CDR1 MGHRA and CDR2 YSYEKL. The CDR3 is 16 residues long. The CDR3 DNA follows: TGCGCCAGCAGCCAAGAGGCCCGGACGAGAAACAATGAGCAGTTCTTC. Residues: CASSQEARTRNNEQFF.

In regard to this clonotype: A much larger clone differs by one base, so this may be a read error. This chain joins TRBV7-8 and TRBJ2-3; D is uncertain. This CDR3 is built from 12 residues. Trimming cost V 3 bases and J 2 bases, with 3 bases left between them. CDR1 is SGHVS and CDR2 is FQNEAQ in the germline V gene. CDR3 nucleotides: TGTGCCAGCAGCTTTGACACAGATACGCAGTATTTT. Its protein product is CASSFDTDTQYF.

Only a few counts were recorded for this clonotype. V is TRBV30 and J is TRBJ1-4; D is unresolved. The V gene lost 3 bases and the J gene lost 8 bases, with 13 bases spanning the gap. The CDR3 loop spans 13 amino acids. In germline, CDR1 is GTSNPN, CDR2 SVGIG (reference sequence). The CDR3 protein is CAWRVGSEEKLFF. The CDR3 DNA reads as TGTGCCTGGAGGGTGGGGTCGGAAGAAAAACTGTTTTTT.

This clonotype was counted a few times. The chain joins TRBV11-3 to TRBJ2-2; a possible D gene is TRBD1 (6 bases). This CDR3 is 14 amino acids long. Trimming took off 6 bases at V and 7 bases at J, with 15 bases between the two ends. Germline loops: CDR1 SGHNT, CDR2 YENEEA. CDR3 DNA sequence: TGTGCCAGCAGTATAGGGGGAAGGAACGGGGAGCTGTTTTTT. Amino acid sequence: CASSIGGRNGELFF. Based on the CDR3 plus reference TRBV11-3 and TRBJ2-2, the full variable domain is EAGVVQSPRYKIIEKKQPVAFWCNPISGHNTLYWYLQNLGQGPELLIRYENEEAVDDSQLPKDRFSAERLKGVDSTLKIQPAELGDSAVYLCASSIGGRNGELFFGEGSRLTVL.